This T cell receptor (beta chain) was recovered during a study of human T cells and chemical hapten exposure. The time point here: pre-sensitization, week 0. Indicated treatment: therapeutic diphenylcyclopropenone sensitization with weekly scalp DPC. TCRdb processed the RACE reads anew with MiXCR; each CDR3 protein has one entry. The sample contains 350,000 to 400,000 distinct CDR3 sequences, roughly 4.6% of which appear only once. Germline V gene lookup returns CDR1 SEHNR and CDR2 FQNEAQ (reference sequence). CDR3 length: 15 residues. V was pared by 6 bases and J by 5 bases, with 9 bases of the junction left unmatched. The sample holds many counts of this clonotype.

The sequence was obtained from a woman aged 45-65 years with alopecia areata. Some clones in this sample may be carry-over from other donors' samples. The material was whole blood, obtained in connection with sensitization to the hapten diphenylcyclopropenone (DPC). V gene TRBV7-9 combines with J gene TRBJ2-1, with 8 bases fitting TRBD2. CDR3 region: CASSSSWTSNNEQFF. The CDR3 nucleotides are TGTGCCAGCAGTTCCAGCTGGACTAGCAACAATGAGCAGTTCTTC.